The source of this T cell receptor (beta chain) is a study of cytomegalovirus exposure and HLA in healthy donors. On the study more broadly: As an earlier analysis found, roughly 170 million T cells yielded some 120 million unique TCR beta sequences. General study findings and limits: Several of the most significant clusters were apparently associated with common viral pathogens in a later analysis.

The PCR ran on 60 Vbeta and 13 Jbeta primers. Produced via immunoSEQ multiplex PCR; TCRdb's table is partial and in-frame only. This table has 150,000 or so clones, around 80% appearing once. Turning to this clone: What it recognizes is unknown.

The CDR3 loop spans 13 amino acids. V was trimmed by 6 bases and J by 4 bases, leaving 12 bases between them. Germline-derived CDR1 and CDR2 are MNHEY and SVGAGI. The TCR originated in a male donor in good health and CMV-seropositive. Sequencing was carried out using PBMCs. The V call is TRBV6-5, the J call TRBJ1-1, with D possibly matching TRBD1 (5 bases). In DNA, the CDR3 is TGTGCCAGCAGACTCACAGGTACCACTGAAGCTTTCTTT. Its protein product is CASRLTGTTEAFF.